The 15 T cell receptor beta chains given below trace back to one sample, sequenced in a study of T cell responses to AZD1222 COVID-19 vaccine. Produced via immunoSEQ multiplex PCR; TCRdb's table is partial and in-frame only. The repertoire holds 90,000 to 120,000 clones, with about nine tenths as singletons. The source was peripheral blood, collected 28 days after the second dose of the MenACWY control vaccine. Source of these receptors: an adult who received the MenACWY meningococcal vaccine as a control.

This sequence joins TRBV7-9 and TRBJ1-1; possible D gene TRBD1, 6 bases. The V and J ends lost 7 bases and 1 base respectively, with 16 bases between them. The CDR3 has 15 residues. The germline V gene has CDR1 SEHNR and CDR2 FQNEAQ (reference sequence). CDR3 in amino acids: CASIPRGTKNTEAFF. Here the CDR3 DNA reads TGTGCCAGCATCCCTAGGGGGACAAAGAACACTGAAGCTTTCTTT.

V and J are TRBV6-4 and TRBJ2-1, with D unclear. CDR3 size: 15 residues. The V end was cut by 10 bases, the J end by 0 bases, with 16 bases between. In germline, CDR1 is MRHNA, CDR2 SNTAGT. This CDR3 reads CATREVHYSYNEQFF. Written as DNA, the CDR3 is TGTGCCACCCGCGAGGTCCACTACTCCTACAATGAGCAGTTCTTC.

The rearrangement links TRBV28 to TRBJ1-5, with D possibly matching TRBD1 (6 bases). The CDR3 length is 19 residues. The V end was cut by 4 bases, the J end by 0 bases, with 22 bases between. Germline V lookup: CDR1 MDHEN, CDR2 SYDVKM. CDR3 in DNA: TGTGCCAGCAGTTCCCCCTATAAAAGGGGGGCCTATAGCAATCAGCCCCAGCATTTT. Amino acid sequence: CASSSPYKRGAYSNQPQHF.

This chain connects TRBV27 to TRBJ1-4, with 8 bases matching TRBD1. Germline CDR1 is MNHEY and CDR2 is SMNVEV (reference sequence). CDR3 size: 15 residues. After removal of 4 bases from V and 4 bases from J, the junction contained 5 bases not matched to a gene. As DNA, the CDR3 is TGTGCCAGCAGTTCCTACAGGGGGATTAATGAAAAACTGTTTTTT. Protein sequence: CASSSYRGINEKLFF. The full variable domain, its missing parts supplied by reference TRBV27 and TRBJ1-4, is EAQVTQNPRYLITVTGKKLTVTCSQNMNHEYMSWYRQDPGLGLRQIYYSMNVEVTDKGDVPEGYKVSRKEKRNFPLILESPSPNQTSLYFCASSSYRGINEKLFFGSGTQLSVL.

The chain links TRBV7-2 to TRBJ1-4, with 8 bases lining up with TRBD1. The CDR3 covers 16 residues. Germline CDR1 SGHTA, CDR2 FQGNSA. Trimming took 0 bases from V and 8 from J; bases not matched to a gene: 8. The CDR3 DNA sequence: TGTGCCAGCAGCTTAGCGAGTGGAAACAGGGGGGAAAAACTGTTTTTT. Translation: CASSLASGNRGEKLFF.

The genes are TRBV24-1 and TRBJ1-2, with unresolved D. The CDR3 consists of 11 residues. V was pared by 1 base and J by 5 bases, with 1 base between. Looked up from germline, CDR1 is KGHDR and CDR2 is SFDVKD. The CDR3 DNA reads as TGTGCCACCAGTGATTTTTATGGCTACACCTTC. This encodes CATSDFYGYTF.

The chain links TRBV5-4 to TRBJ1-2, with TRBD1 identical over 7 bases. V shed 5 bases and J 7 bases; nucleotides not matched to a gene: 8. The length of the CDR3 is 13 residues. Germline assignment: CDR1 SGHNT and CDR2 YYREEE (reference sequence). For the CDR3, the DNA is TGTGCCAGCAGTGCCACAGGGGTGGGTGGCTACACCTTC. The encoded protein is CASSATGVGGYTF.

The CDR3: CASSPRDRGWELFF. As DNA, the CDR3 is TGTGCCAGCAGTCCCCGGGACAGGGGATGGGAGCTGTTTTTT. V gene TRBV28 combines with J gene TRBJ2-2; 10 positions agree with TRBD1. CDR1 MDHEN and CDR2 SYDVKM come from the germline V gene. The CDR3 runs to 14 residues. The V and J ends lost 5 bases and 9 bases, in that order; junction bases with no gene match: 6.

J is TRBJ1-3 and V is TRBV5-6; TRBD1 matches 7 bases. V gave up 5 bases and J gave up 7 bases; unmatched junction bases: 15. Germline CDR1 is SGHDT and CDR2 is YYEEEE. The CDR3 extends over 16 amino acids. For the CDR3, the DNA is TGTGCCAGCAGAAGCCGGGACCTCCTCAGGGGGAACACCATATATTTT. Its translation is CASRSRDLLRGNTIYF. The variable domain in full, completed from reference TRBV5-6 and TRBJ1-3, reads DAGVTQSPTHLIKTRGQQVTLRCSPKSGHDTVSWYQQALGQGPQFIFQYYEEEERQRGNFPDRFSGHQFPNYSSELNVNALLLGDSALYLCASRSRDLLRGNTIYFGEGSWLTVV.

The J gene is TRBJ1-6, the V gene TRBV5-1; D not resolved. Trimming cost V 0 bases and J 10 bases, with 14 bases left between them. CDR1 SGHRS and CDR2 YFSETQ come from the germline V gene. This CDR3 contains 15 residues. The DNA of the CDR3 is TGCGCCAGCAGCTTGGCCCGCGGAGAGGAATCACCCCTCCACTTT. It translates to CASSLARGEESPLHF.

This rearrangement joins TRBV3-1 (or the pseudogene TRBV3-2) to TRBJ1-4, with 11 bases matching TRBD1. The ends lost 7 bases at V and 0 bases at J; junction bases unmatched: 7. The germline gives CDR1 LGHDT, CDR2 YNNKEL (reference sequence). CDR3 size: 17 residues. The CDR3 bases are TGTGCCAGCATCCCGGGACAGGGGGATGCAACTAATGAAAAACTGTTTTTT. Translating it yields CASIPGQGDATNEKLFF.

The rearrangement uses TRBV19 and TRBJ1-4; the D is unclear. V was cut by 4 bases and J by 2 bases, with 11 bases left in between. Germline V gene lookup returns CDR1 LNHDA and CDR2 SQIVND (reference sequence). This CDR3 has 15 amino acids. CDR3 nucleotides: TGTGCCAGTAGTACAGACCGAGCTACTAATGAAAAACTGTTTTTT. Amino acid sequence: CASSTDRATNEKLFF.

The rearrangement links TRBV6-2 or TRBV6-3 to TRBJ1-6; no firm D call. This CDR3 comprises 12 residues. Between the trimmed V and J ends, which lost 5 bases and 7 bases, there was a span of 6 bases. Per the germline V gene, CDR1 is MNHEY and CDR2 is SVGEGT. As DNA, the CDR3 is TGTGCCAGCAGTCAACACAATTCACCCCTCCACTTT. It yields the protein CASSQHNSPLHF.

V is TRBV6-5 and J is TRBJ2-7; perhaps TRBD2 as D (7 bases). Between the trimmed V and J ends, which lost 6 bases and 2 bases, there was a span of 14 bases. The CDR3 has 14 residues. Germline assignment: CDR1 MNHEY and CDR2 SVGAGI. This CDR3 reads CASRGGAGPYEQYF. DNA of the CDR3: TGTGCCAGCAGGGGGGGGGCAGGGCCCTACGAGCAGTACTTC.

The V gene is TRBV29-1, the J gene TRBJ1-2; no clear D. This CDR3 has 12 residues. V shed 7 bases and J shed 4 bases, with 13 bases lying between them. Germline V lookup: CDR1 SQVTM, CDR2 ANQGSEA. CDR3 DNA sequence: TGCAGCGCCCCGGGAACAGCCTATGGCTACACCTTC. Translating gives CSAPGTAYGYTF.